These 6 T cell receptor beta chains were all obtained from the same sample, sequenced in a study of blood T cells in healthy people across ages. Together with a sample-barcoded 5' primer, a J-beta primer mix was included in a second PCR lasting roughly 6 to 12 cycles. TCRdb redid the calling of the 5' RACE reads with MiXCR, one entry per CDR3 protein. This table holds over a million distinct CDR3 sequences, roughly 64% found once. The source material was blood. The receptors derive from a man younger than 35 in good health.

Only a few counts were recorded for this clonotype. The chain is built from TRBV4-2 and TRBJ2-3; no reliable D call. V was trimmed by 3 bases and J by 1 base, leaving 11 bases between them. The germline CDR1 and CDR2 sequences are LGHNA and YNFKEQ. This CDR3 comprises 15 residues. The CDR3 DNA is TGTGCCAGCAGCCAGCAGCCTACCCGCACAGATACGCAGTATTTT. It is translated as CASSQQPTRTDTQYF.

This clonotype was detected ten times or more. The chain recombines TRBV20-1 with TRBJ1-2; D not certain. CDR3 length equals 13 residues. The V end lost 3 bases, the J end lost 2 bases, and 10 bases lay between the germline ends. Germline CDR1 and CDR2: DFQATT and SNEGSKA (reference sequence). The CDR3 protein is CSASRAENYGYTF. For the CDR3, the DNA is TGCAGTGCTAGTAGGGCAGAAAACTATGGCTACACCTTC.

This clonotype was found once. The chain combines TRBV5-5 with TRBJ1-5, with a possible D match to TRBD1 (6 bases). V was trimmed by 4 bases and J by 4 bases, leaving 18 bases between them. This CDR3 has 16 amino acids. Germline V gene lookup returns CDR1 SGHKS and CDR2 YYEKEE (reference sequence). The CDR3 DNA follows: TGTGCCAGCAGCCCTAATGGGGGGCTTGGTAATCAGCCCCAGCATTTT. Protein product: CASSPNGGLGNQPQHF.

This chain connects TRBV2 to TRBJ2-5; D call uncertain. Trimming shortened V by 10 bases and J by 2 bases, and 11 bases separated the two germline ends. The CDR3 extends over 12 amino acids. Germline V CDR1 and CDR2: SNHLY, FYNNEI. The CDR3 nucleotides read TGTGCCACCCCATCTGCGCAAGAGACCCAGTACTTC. It codes for CATPSAQETQYF. Full variable domain (remainder filled in from reference TRBV2 and TRBJ2-5): EPEVTQTPSHQVTQMGQEVILRCVPISNHLYFYWYRQILGQKVEFLVSFYNNEISEKSEIFDDQFSVERPDGSNFTLKIRSTKLEDSAMYFCATPSAQETQYFGPGTRLLVL.

The chain joins TRBV7-9 to TRBJ2-7; D call uncertain. The CDR3 covers 12 residues. The V and J ends lost 6 bases and 4 bases respectively, with 10 bases between them. Per germline, CDR1 SEHNR and CDR2 FQNEAQ (reference sequence). As DNA, the CDR3 is TGTGCCAGCAGGGATGGAGAGTACGAGCAGTACTTC. Translation: CASRDGEYEQYF.

In its sample, this clonotype was seen once. The rearrangement joins TRBV6-6 to TRBJ2-5; D perhaps matches TRBD2 (5 bases). CDR1 is MNHNY and CDR2 is SVGAGI in the germline V gene (reference sequence). V gave up 0 bases and J gave up 0 bases, with 14 bases separating them. This CDR3 comprises 17 residues. CDR3 sequence: CASSYSNLAHNQETQYF. CDR3 nucleotides: TGTGCCAGCAGTTACTCAAACCTAGCTCACAACCAAGAGACCCAGTACTTC.